The following is a T cell receptor beta chain sequence with its context. This entry belongs to a study of CD8 T cells in ankylosing spondylitis. TCRdb fed the 5' RACE reads into MiXCR, producing one record per CDR3 protein. The data hold 200,000 or so distinct CDR3 sequences, with 10% to 15% observed a single time. V was clipped by 2 bases and J by 9 bases, with 8 bases between them. CDR1 is MNHEY, CDR2 SMNVEV, per germline (reference sequence). CDR3 length: 13 amino acids. The sample consisted of blood, either unsorted or a sorted T cell fraction (not recorded which). This sequence was found in a female donor with ankylosing spondylitis or in good health (not recorded which). The V call is TRBV27, the J call TRBJ1-6, with a possible D match to TRBD1 (5 bases). The CDR3 here is CASSLAGTSPLHF. CDR3 in DNA: TGTGCCAGCAGTTTAGCGGGGACTTCACCCCTCCACTTT.